This T cell receptor beta chain was sequenced for a study of blood T cell repertoires in COVID-19. Turning to the study itself: Acute and convalescent COVID-19 samples came from the United States, Italy and Spain. T cells, B-cell-depleted T cells, or PBMCs supplied cDNA or gDNA.

Participants' own reports of clinical history determined their cohort assignment. Two consecutive negative NP/OP PCR tests, clearance, or resolved symptoms defined Cohort 3 recovery. Repertoires were generated with immunoSEQ multiplex PCR, while TCRdb's copy carries only in-frame clones and drops some. Of 250,000 or so clones detected, 85% to 90% appear once; the ten largest clones hold 1.5% to 2%. This clone was counted a few times. The ends were cut back, 0 bases at V and 9 bases at J, with 12 bases in the middle. The CDR3 is 14 residues long. CDR1 is MGHRA and CDR2 is YSYEKL in the germline V gene.

The chain is built from TRBV4-1 and TRBJ2-1; maybe TRBD2 (6 bases). The receptor's source is a man aged 35-49 years who had recovered from COVID-19. Sequencing was carried out using PBMCs or T cells enriched from blood (not recorded which). CDR3 in DNA: TGCGCCAGCAGCCAAGATTGGAATAGCGGTGAGCAGTTCTTC. Its protein product is CASSQDWNSGEQFF.